The 15 T cell receptor beta chains reported below all come from one sample, sequenced in a study of cytomegalovirus exposure and HLA in healthy donors (dated by TCRdb to about 2017). Library preparation used the immunoSEQ multiplex PCR assay. In TCRdb, the immuneACCESS table is reduced to in-frame sequences with V and J assigned. These tables do not hold every clone; where another copy was compared, an unresolved V gene accounts for under half, and the others remain unexplained. The sample records 250,000 to 400,000 clones, approximately 86% of which are singletons. The ten largest clones add up to roughly 0.96% of the sample. The sequenced sample was PBMCs. These receptors were obtained from a man aged 25 to 45 in good health and CMV-seronegative.

The chain is built from TRBV6-4 and TRBJ2-1, with D unresolved. Germline CDR1 is MRHNA and CDR2 is SNTAGT. The V gene lost 5 bases and the J gene lost 6 bases, with 5 bases spanning the gap. The CDR3 has 11 amino acids. DNA of the CDR3: TGTGCCAGCAGTCTCGGCAATGAGCAGTTCTTC. Amino acid sequence: CASSLGNEQFF.

The V and J genes are TRBV4-3 and TRBJ1-2, with D possibly matching TRBD1 (6 bases). CDR3 length: 15 amino acids. Germline CDR1 reads LGHNA; CDR2 reads YSLEER. Trimming stripped 1 base from V and 3 bases from J, with 12 bases between. CDR3 residues: CASSQVGGRDYGYTF. The CDR3 nucleotides read TGCGCCAGCAGCCAAGTTGGGGGCCGGGACTATGGCTACACCTTC.

This chain uses TRBV19 with TRBJ2-7, with 7 bases aligning to TRBD1. The CDR3 contains 13 residues. Trimming cost V 7 bases and J 3 bases; bases outside gene matches: 6. Germline CDR1 reads LNHDA; CDR2 reads SQIVND (reference sequence). The CDR3 loop reads CASTGTDLYEQYF. As DNA, the CDR3 is TGTGCCAGTACCGGGACAGACCTCTACGAGCAGTACTTC.

The rearrangement links TRBV11-2 to TRBJ2-2; D is unresolved. This CDR3 is built from 15 residues. V was cut by 4 bases and J by 1 base, with 10 bases left in between. Per germline, CDR1 SGHAT and CDR2 FQNNGV. The CDR3 loop reads CASSSPAGNTGELFF. The DNA of the CDR3 is TGTGCCAGCAGCTCCCCCGCAGGGAACACCGGGGAGCTGTTTTTT. Full variable domain (outside the CDR3, taken from reference TRBV11-2 and TRBJ2-2): EAGVAQSPRYKIIEKRQSVAFWCNPISGHATLYWYQQILGQGPKLLIQFQNNGVVDDSQLPKDRFSAERLKGVDSTLKIQPAKLEDSAVYLCASSSPAGNTGELFFGEGSRLTVL.

V and J are TRBV7-8 and TRBJ1-5; the D gene is possibly TRBD1 (5 bases). Per germline, CDR1 SGHVS and CDR2 FQNEAQ. V gave up 1 base and J gave up 6 bases, with 13 bases separating them. The CDR3 is made up of 15 amino acids. CDR3 nucleotide sequence: TGTGCCAGCAGCTTAGTGGGGCAGGGAGGTCAGCCCCAGCATTTT. This encodes CASSLVGQGGQPQHF.

This clone was seen ten or more times. The chain has TRBV5-4 and TRBJ2-7; 10 positions agree with TRBD1. After removal of 4 bases from V and 3 bases from J, the junction contained 7 bases not matched to a gene. The CDR3 spans 15 residues. CDR1 is SGHNT, CDR2 YYREEE, per germline (reference sequence). DNA for the CDR3: TGTGCCAGCAGCGAGGCGGACAGGGGGTACTACGAGCAGTACTTC. Protein: CASSEADRGYYEQYF.

The chain combines TRBV4-2 with TRBJ1-1; D might be TRBD1 (5 bases). The CDR3 runs to 15 residues. Per the germline V gene, CDR1 is LGHNA and CDR2 is YNFKEQ. Trimming left V 6 bases short and J 1 base short, with 15 bases between. The CDR3: CASRRATASNTEAFF. CDR3 sequence (DNA): TGTGCCAGCAGAAGGGCGACAGCGTCGAACACTGAAGCTTTCTTT.

The rearrangement links TRBV6-6 to TRBJ2-5, with a possible D match to TRBD2 (7 bases). CDR1 MNHNY and CDR2 SVGAGI come from the germline V gene (reference sequence). The V gene lost 0 bases and the J gene lost 4 bases, with 9 bases spanning the gap. The CDR3 spans 14 residues. CDR3 loop: CASSYSGGRETQYF. The CDR3 nucleotides read TGTGCCAGCAGTTACTCGGGGGGGCGAGAGACCCAGTACTTC.

The CDR3 sequence: CATHTTGTGYTF. The CDR3 nucleotides are TGTGCCACCCATACTACAGGGACGGGCTACACCTTC. J is TRBJ1-2 and V is TRBV27; tentative D call: TRBD1 (6 bases). Trimming removed 10 bases at V and 8 bases at J, with 17 bases between. The length of the CDR3 is 12 residues. Per the germline V gene, CDR1 is MNHEY and CDR2 is SMNVEV (reference sequence).

The rearrangement joins TRBV12-5 to TRBJ1-5; tentatively, D is TRBD1 (6 bases). CDR3 length equals 16 residues. V was cut by 0 bases and J by 7 bases, with 16 bases left in between. The germline gives CDR1 LGHNT, CDR2 FRNRAP. Here the CDR3 DNA reads TGTGCTAGTGGTTTGGTACTAGGGGGTAGGTGGCAGCCCCAGCATTTT. Protein sequence: CASGLVLGGRWQPQHF.

The V call is TRBV19, the J call TRBJ1-1; D is unresolved. Germline V CDR1 and CDR2: LNHDA, SQIVND (reference sequence). The CDR3 covers 14 residues. Trimming shortened V by 3 bases and J by 1 base, and 9 bases separated the two germline ends. Written as DNA, the CDR3 is TGTGCCAGTAGTATTTGGTACAGGAACACTGAAGCTTTCTTT. This sequence encodes CASSIWYRNTEAFF.

The V gene is TRBV30, the J gene TRBJ1-1, with D perhaps matching TRBD1 (5 bases). The V end lost 3 bases, the J end lost 3 bases, and 11 bases lay between the germline ends. Germline CDR1 GTSNPN, CDR2 SVGIG (reference sequence). The CDR3 is 13 residues long. The CDR3 reads CAWRGPRDTEAFF. The CDR3 DNA reads as TGTGCCTGGAGGGGGCCAAGGGACACTGAAGCTTTCTTT.

A single count supports this clone. V usage is TRBV4-1 and J usage is TRBJ2-7; 10 positions agree with TRBD2. CDR3 size: 18 residues. Trimming at V came to 3 bases and at J to 2 bases, leaving 13 bases not matched to a gene. Germline CDR1 reads MGHRA; CDR2 reads YSYEKL. CDR3 residues: CASSQNVAGGHLTYEQYF. CDR3 DNA sequence: TGCGCCAGCAGCCAGAACGTAGCGGGGGGCCATTTAACCTACGAGCAGTACTTC.

The genes are TRBV5-4 and TRBJ1-4; 7 nucleotides line up with TRBD1. V was pared by 3 bases and J by 5 bases, with 7 bases of the junction left unmatched. Germline V lookup: CDR1 SGHNT, CDR2 YYREEE (reference sequence). This CDR3 has 15 amino acids. CDR3 in DNA: TGTGCCAGCAGCTCCGGACAGGAGATGAATGAAAAACTGTTTTTT. It codes for CASSSGQEMNEKLFF.

V is TRBV4-1 and J is TRBJ1-1; tentative D call: TRBD1 (6 bases). Germline loops: CDR1 MGHRA, CDR2 YSYEKL. V lost 0 bases and J 1 base, leaving 12 bases between the germline ends. The CDR3 consists of 16 residues. CDR3 coding DNA: TGCGCCAGCAGCCAAGAAGCCGGGACAACGAACACTGAAGCTTTCTTT. As protein: CASSQEAGTTNTEAFF.